The 4 T cell receptor beta chains below all came from one sample that was sequenced in a study of CXCR3-negative and CXCR3-positive naive CD8 T cells. 5' RACE with UMI labels generated the TRB cDNA libraries. Using the 5' RACE reads, TCRdb records one entry per CDR3 protein without DNA. Here the sample table reports 150,000 or so distinct CDR3 sequences. Notes on the study in general: When CXCR3-positive naive cells were set against CXCR3-negative naive cells, the former had more hydrophobic TRB CDR3s.

No antigens are known for them. Sequences were obtained from naive CXCR3+ CD8+ T cells from blood. Regarding subset: CD45RO-CCR7+CD27+CD95- naive CD8+ T cells expressing CXCR3 (TNR3+). The receptors originated from a human donor in good health. Some clones in this sample may be carry-over from other donors' samples.

This sequence joins TRBV4-3 and TRBJ2-3; the D call of TRBD2 rests on TCRdb alone, since no DNA is present to check it. Germline V gene lookup returns CDR1 LGHNA and CDR2 YSLEER. The CDR3 is 15 amino acids. The CDR3 reads CASSQGHGEEDTQYF.

The genes are TRBV7-8 and TRBJ1-4. Germline V lookup: CDR1 SGHVS, CDR2 FQNEAQ. The CDR3 covers 15 residues. The CDR3 here is CASSSSGPNSRELFF.

The rearrangement links TRBV5-4 to TRBJ1-5. The CDR3 extends over 14 amino acids. Germline CDR1 reads SGHNT; CDR2 reads YYREEE (reference sequence). The CDR3 protein is CASSLWDSNQPQHF.

This chain links TRBV20-1 with TRBJ1-1; with no DNA, the TCRdb D assignment of TRBD1 cannot be verified. Germline assignment: CDR1 DFQATT and CDR2 SNEGSKA (reference sequence). The CDR3 loop spans 14 amino acids. CDR3 loop: CSAPRRDQGTEAFF.